The 23 T cell receptor beta chains presented below share a single source sample, sequenced in a study of technical replicates of blood from a handful of donors. TCRdb's table, derived via immunoSEQ multiplex PCR, lists solely in-frame clones and lacks some. Here the sample spans some 80,000 clones, 90% to 98% being singletons. Sequencing used T cells isolated from PBMCs. Receptor source: a human donor in good health.

The chain is built from TRBV4-1 and TRBJ2-7; TRBD2 aligns across 11 bases. V trimming: 1 base; J trimming: 4 bases; junction bases outside the gene matches: 0. CDR1 and CDR2 (germline): MGHRA, YSYEKL. The CDR3 has 14 amino acids. The CDR3 reads CASSQGLAGYEQYF. In DNA form, the CDR3 reads TGCGCCAGCAGCCAAGGACTAGCGGGATACGAGCAGTACTTC.

The CDR3 protein is CASSQDLVGAFF. The CDR3 bases are TGTGCCAGCAGCCAAGATCTAGTCGGAGCTTTCTTT. J is TRBJ1-1 and V is TRBV14; D gene ambiguous. Trimming left V 0 bases short and J 10 bases short, with 9 bases between. The CDR3 loop spans 12 amino acids. CDR1 and CDR2 (germline): SGHDN, FVKESK.

The V call is TRBV21-1, the J call TRBJ2-5; the D segment call TRBD1 is taken from the table without a DNA check. TRBV21-1 counts as a pseudogene. This CDR3 has 15 amino acids. The CDR3 reads CASTSGTGEWETQYF. The CDR3 DNA reads as TGTGCCAGCACCTCCGGGACAGGGGAGTGGGAGACCCAGTACTTC.

This chain connects TRBV10-3 to TRBJ1-5; 8 bases are a match to TRBD1. Unmatched junction bases numbered 3, after V lost 4 bases and J lost 4 bases. The CDR3 has 14 residues. Germline V gene lookup returns CDR1 ENHRY and CDR2 SYGVKD. CDR3 region: CAISGQGWNQPQHF. As DNA, the CDR3 is TGTGCCATCAGTGGACAGGGGTGGAATCAGCCCCAGCATTTT.

V gene TRBV5-1 combines with J gene TRBJ2-1, with D possibly matching TRBD2 (5 bases). The germline V and J ends were trimmed by 2 bases and 3 bases, with 15 bases remaining between them. Germline V lookup: CDR1 SGHRS, CDR2 YFSETQ. The CDR3 covers 16 residues. CDR3: CASSFRTQRGYNEQFF. Here the CDR3 DNA reads TGCGCCAGCAGCTTCAGGACTCAACGGGGCTACAATGAGCAGTTCTTC.

The rearrangement uses TRBV6-5 and TRBJ1-5, with 10 bases that match TRBD1. V lost 6 bases and J lost 4; bases outside the gene matches: 3. The CDR3 has 14 amino acids. Germline V gene lookup returns CDR1 MNHEY and CDR2 SVGAGI. The CDR3 reads CASRKGQGNQPQHF. The CDR3 coding sequence is TGTGCCAGCAGGAAGGGACAGGGGAATCAGCCCCAGCATTTT.

The chain employs TRBV6-6 and TRBJ2-7; 9 bases align to TRBD1. CDR3 length: 15 amino acids. CDR1 and CDR2 from the germline V gene are MNHNY and SVGAGI (reference sequence). With V trimmed by 4 bases and J by 5 bases, 9 bases remained unmatched. Written as DNA, the CDR3 is TGTGCCAGCAGTTCTAGGACAGGGGTAAGACACGAGCAGTACTTC. It is translated as CASSSRTGVRHEQYF.

In DNA, the CDR3 is TGTGCCAGCGGAGACAGGGTCTACGAGCAGTACTTC. Protein: CASGDRVYEQYF. The rearrangement links TRBV25-1 to TRBJ2-7, with TRBD1 matching over 7 bases. Germline CDR1 and CDR2: MGHDK and SYGVNS. Trimming cost V 8 bases and J 3 bases; bases outside gene matches: 4. CDR3 length: 12 amino acids.

The genes are TRBV27 and TRBJ1-5; D gene ambiguous. Germline V lookup: CDR1 MNHEY, CDR2 SMNVEV (reference sequence). V dropped 2 bases and J dropped 6 bases, with 14 bases sitting between them. CDR3 length: 15 amino acids. In DNA form, the CDR3 reads TGTGCCAGCAGTTTAGGAGGGTGGGGTGGTCAGCCCCAGCATTTT. This gives the protein CASSLGGWGGQPQHF.

This sequence joins TRBV2 and TRBJ1-4; 9 bases align to TRBD1. CDR3 length: 14 residues. The V segment lost 6 bases and the J segment 10 bases; nucleotides outside the gene matches: 9. Germline lookup yields CDR1 SNHLY and CDR2 FYNNEI. This CDR3 is CASRTQGAGTKLFF. The DNA of the CDR3 is TGTGCCAGCAGGACACAGGGGGCAGGGACAAAACTGTTTTTT.

The chain recombines TRBV9 with TRBJ1-3, with D possibly being TRBD1 (6 bases). Trimming removed 3 bases from V and 2 bases from J, with 18 bases in between. The CDR3 consists of 17 residues. From germline, CDR1 is SGDLS and CDR2 YYNGEE. This CDR3 reads CASSAAKIQGAGNTIYF. CDR3 nucleotide sequence: TGTGCCAGCAGCGCAGCCAAGATACAGGGTGCTGGAAACACCATATATTTT.

This chain joins TRBV27 and TRBJ2-3; possible D gene TRBD1, 6 bases. The CDR3 length is 16 residues. Germline V gives CDR1 MNHEY, CDR2 SMNVEV (reference sequence). V dropped 5 bases and J dropped 5 bases, with 20 bases sitting between them. CDR3 protein: CASSPPFQGPGDTQYF. CDR3 DNA sequence: TGTGCCAGCAGTCCCCCGTTCCAGGGGCCCGGAGATACGCAGTATTTT.

V usage is TRBV14 and J usage is TRBJ1-3; D gene uncertain. V lost 0 bases, J lost 3 bases, and 9 bases lay in between. Germline lookup yields CDR1 SGHDN and CDR2 FVKESK. CDR3 size: 15 residues. DNA for the CDR3: TGTGCCAGCAGCCAAGAAACTGAGCTTGGAAACACCATATATTTT. It encodes CASSQETELGNTIYF.

The rearrangement uses TRBV6-5 and TRBJ2-7; D is perhaps TRBD2 (5 bases). V was pared by 6 bases and J by 3 bases, with 6 bases between. The germline gives CDR1 MNHEY, CDR2 SVGAGI. The length of the CDR3 is 11 residues. The CDR3 is CASSGNYEQYF. In DNA, the CDR3 is TGTGCCAGCAGCGGGAACTACGAGCAGTACTTC.

The chain employs TRBV28 and TRBJ1-5; 8 bases are a match to TRBD1. CDR3 length: 14 amino acids. With V trimmed by 6 bases and J by 7 bases, 8 bases remained unmatched. Germline CDR1 is MDHEN and CDR2 is SYDVKM. CDR3 sequence reads: CASSLTGVGQPQHF. CDR3 nucleotide sequence: TGTGCCAGCAGCTTGACAGGGGTTGGGCAGCCCCAGCATTTT. Combining the CDR3 with reference TRBV28 and TRBJ1-5 gives the whole variable domain DVKVTQSSRYLVKRTGEKVFLECVQDMDHENMFWYRQDPGLGLRLIYFSYDVKMKEKGDIPEGYSVSREKKERFSLILESASTNQTSMYLCASSLTGVGQPQHFGDGTRLSIL.

This chain uses TRBV14 with TRBJ1-3; D not resolved. The V and J ends lost 1 base and 3 bases respectively, with 4 bases between them. The V gene's germline CDR1 is SGHDN and CDR2 FVKESK. This CDR3 has 13 residues. The CDR3 region has the DNA TGTGCCAGCAGCCAAGTTCTTGGAAACACCATATATTTT. This encodes CASSQVLGNTIYF.

V is TRBV19 and J is TRBJ2-2; 9 nucleotides line up with TRBD2. CDR1 and CDR2 (germline): LNHDA, SQIVND (reference sequence). This CDR3 is 19 amino acids long. The ends lost 10 bases at V and 3 bases at J; junction bases unmatched: 21. The CDR3 DNA reads as TGTGCCACCCAAGATATTATTAGCGGGAGATCCGTCTACACCGGGGAGCTGTTTTTT. This gives the protein CATQDIISGRSVYTGELFF.

J is TRBJ1-2 and V is TRBV29-1; D is uncertain. The CDR3 contains 13 residues. Trimming shortened V by 6 bases and J by 2 bases, and 13 bases separated the two germline ends. The V gene's germline CDR1 is SQVTM and CDR2 ANQGSEA. Here the CDR3 DNA reads TGCAGCGTCGACATCATGAACAACTATGGCTACACCTTC. Translation: CSVDIMNNYGYTF.

The rearrangement links TRBV6-5 to TRBJ2-1, with 7 positions matching TRBD1. V lost 2 bases, J lost 6 bases, and 4 bases stayed unmatched. CDR3 size: 14 residues. The germline V gene encodes CDR1 MNHEY and CDR2 SVGAGI. For the CDR3, the DNA is TGTGCCAGCAGTTACGTGACAGGGTCCAATGAGCAGTTCTTC. As protein: CASSYVTGSNEQFF.

CDR3 DNA: TGTGCCAGCACGACATCCCGGACAAGGAACACCGGGGAGCTGTTTTTT. Amino acids: CASTTSRTRNTGELFF. The J gene is TRBJ2-2, the V gene TRBV11-1; TRBD1 might be the D (5 bases). The CDR3 is made up of 16 amino acids. V dropped 7 bases and J dropped 1 base, with 16 bases sitting between them. Germline V gene lookup returns CDR1 SGHAT and CDR2 FQDESV (reference sequence).

The chain is built from TRBV5-5 and TRBJ1-1; 7 nucleotides align to TRBD1. After removal of 2 bases from V and 3 bases from J, the junction contained 1 base not matched to a gene. Germline assignment: CDR1 SGHKS and CDR2 YYEKEE (reference sequence). The CDR3 covers 13 residues. The CDR3 DNA follows: TGTGCCAGCAGCTTTCAGGGGGACACTGAAGCTTTCTTT. The encoded protein is CASSFQGDTEAFF.

The chain uses TRBV7-9 and TRBJ2-7; 11 bases line up with TRBD2. From germline, CDR1 is SEHNR and CDR2 FQNEAQ (reference sequence). This CDR3 has 15 amino acids. With 5 bases clipped from V and 3 bases from J, the junction kept 6 bases outside the gene matches. The chain's CDR3 is CASSPRLAGNYEQYF. The CDR3 region has the DNA TGTGCCAGCAGCCCCAGACTAGCGGGAAACTACGAGCAGTACTTC.

The chain has TRBV11-2 and TRBJ1-1, with 7 positions matching TRBD1. Germline V lookup: CDR1 SGHAT, CDR2 FQNNGV. The ends lost 6 bases at V and 7 bases at J; junction bases unmatched: 11. The CDR3 is 14 amino acids. For the CDR3, the DNA is TGTGCCAGCAGGAAAATCGGCAGGGGGGTTGAAGCTTTCTTT. This gives the protein CASRKIGRGVEAFF.